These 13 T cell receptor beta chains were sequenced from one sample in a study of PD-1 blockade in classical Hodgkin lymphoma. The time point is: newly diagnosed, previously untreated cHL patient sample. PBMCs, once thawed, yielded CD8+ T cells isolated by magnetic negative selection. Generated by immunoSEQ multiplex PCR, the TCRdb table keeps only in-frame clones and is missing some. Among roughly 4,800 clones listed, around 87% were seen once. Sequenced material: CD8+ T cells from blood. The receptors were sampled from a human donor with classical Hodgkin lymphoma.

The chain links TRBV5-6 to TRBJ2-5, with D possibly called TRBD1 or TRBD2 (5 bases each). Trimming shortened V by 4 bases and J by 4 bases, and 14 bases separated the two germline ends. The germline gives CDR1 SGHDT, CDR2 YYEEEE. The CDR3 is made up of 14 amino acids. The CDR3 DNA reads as TGTGCCAGCAGCCTAGGACTGGGGGTAGAGACCCAGTACTTC. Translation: CASSLGLGVETQYF.

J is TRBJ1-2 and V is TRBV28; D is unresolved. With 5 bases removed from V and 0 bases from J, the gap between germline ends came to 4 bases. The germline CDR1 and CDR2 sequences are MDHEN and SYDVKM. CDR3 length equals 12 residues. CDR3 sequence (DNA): TGTGCCAGCAGTAACTCTAACTATGGCTACACCTTC. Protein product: CASSNSNYGYTF.

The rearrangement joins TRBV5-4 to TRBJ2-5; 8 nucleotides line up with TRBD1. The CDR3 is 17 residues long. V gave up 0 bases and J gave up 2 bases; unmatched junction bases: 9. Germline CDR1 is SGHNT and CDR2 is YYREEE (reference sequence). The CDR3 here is CASSLVVRGRRQETQYF. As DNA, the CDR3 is TGTGCCAGCAGCTTGGTGGTCAGGGGGCGGCGGCAAGAGACCCAGTACTTC.

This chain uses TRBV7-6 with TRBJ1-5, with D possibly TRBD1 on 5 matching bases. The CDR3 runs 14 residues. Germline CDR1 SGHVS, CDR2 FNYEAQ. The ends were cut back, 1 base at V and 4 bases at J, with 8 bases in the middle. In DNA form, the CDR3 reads TGTGCCAGCAGCTTAGAGGCAGGGAATCAGCCCCAGCATTTT. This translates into CASSLEAGNQPQHF. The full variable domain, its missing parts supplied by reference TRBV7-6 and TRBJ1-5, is GAGVSQSPRYKVTKRGQDVALRCDPISGHVSLYWYRQALGQGPEFLTYFNYEAQQDKSGLPNDRFSAERPEGSISTLTIQRTEQRDSAMYRCASSLEAGNQPQHFGDGTRLSIL.

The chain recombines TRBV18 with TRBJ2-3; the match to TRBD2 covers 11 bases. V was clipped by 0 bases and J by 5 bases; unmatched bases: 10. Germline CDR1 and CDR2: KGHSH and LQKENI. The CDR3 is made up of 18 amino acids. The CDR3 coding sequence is TGTGCCAGCTCACCACCTCGGACTAGCGGGCCTCTTAGAGATACGCAGTATTTT. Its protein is CASSPPRTSGPLRDTQYF.

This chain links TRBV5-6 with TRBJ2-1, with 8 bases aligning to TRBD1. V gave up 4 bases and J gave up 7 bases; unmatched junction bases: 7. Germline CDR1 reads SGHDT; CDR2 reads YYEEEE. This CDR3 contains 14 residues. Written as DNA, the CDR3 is TGTGCCAGCAGCCTCCGGACAGGGTGGAATGAGCAGTTCTTC. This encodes CASSLRTGWNEQFF.

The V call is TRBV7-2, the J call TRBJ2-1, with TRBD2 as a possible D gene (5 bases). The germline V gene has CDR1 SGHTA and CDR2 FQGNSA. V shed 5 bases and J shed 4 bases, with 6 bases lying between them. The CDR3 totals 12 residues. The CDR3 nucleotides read TGTGCCAGCAGCCGGAGGTACAATGAGCAGTTCTTC. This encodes CASSRRYNEQFF. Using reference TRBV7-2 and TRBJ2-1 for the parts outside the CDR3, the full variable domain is GAGVSQSPSNKVTEKGKDVELRCDPISGHTALYWYRQSLGQGLEFLIYFQGNSAPDKSGLPSDRFSAERTGGSVSTLTIQRTQQEDSAVYLCASSRRYNEQFFGPGTRLTVL.

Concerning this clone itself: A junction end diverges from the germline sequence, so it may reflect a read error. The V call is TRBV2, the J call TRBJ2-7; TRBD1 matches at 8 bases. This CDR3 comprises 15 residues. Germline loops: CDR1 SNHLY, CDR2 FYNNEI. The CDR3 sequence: CASREGQGGDYEQYF. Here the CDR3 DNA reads TGTGCCAGCAGAGAAGGACAGGGCGGGGACTACGAGCAGTACTTC. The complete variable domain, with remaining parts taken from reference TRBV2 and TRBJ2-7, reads EPEVTQTPSHQVTQMGQEVILRCVPISNHLYFYWYRQILGQKVEFLVSFYNNEISEKSEIFDDQFSVERPDGSNFTLKIRSTKLEDSAMYFCASREGQGGDYEQYFGPGTRLTVT.

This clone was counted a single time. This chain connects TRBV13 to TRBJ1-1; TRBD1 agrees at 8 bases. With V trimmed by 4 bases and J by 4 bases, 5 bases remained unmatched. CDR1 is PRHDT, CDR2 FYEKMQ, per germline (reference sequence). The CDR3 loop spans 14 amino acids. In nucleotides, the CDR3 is TGTGCCAGCAGCTCCGGGACAGGAACCACTGAAGCTTTCTTT. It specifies CASSSGTGTTEAFF.

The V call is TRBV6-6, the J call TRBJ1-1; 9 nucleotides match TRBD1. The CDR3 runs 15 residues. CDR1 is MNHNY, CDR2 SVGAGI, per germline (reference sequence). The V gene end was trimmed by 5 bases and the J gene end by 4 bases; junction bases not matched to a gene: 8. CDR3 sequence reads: CASSVNRGQVTEAFF. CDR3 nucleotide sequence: TGTGCCAGCAGTGTAAACAGGGGGCAGGTCACTGAAGCTTTCTTT.

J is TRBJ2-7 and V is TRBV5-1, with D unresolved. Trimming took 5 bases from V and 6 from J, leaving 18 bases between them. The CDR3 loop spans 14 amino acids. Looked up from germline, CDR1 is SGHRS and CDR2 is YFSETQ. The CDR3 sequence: CASRPVDRPGEQYF. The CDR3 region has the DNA TGCGCCAGCAGACCAGTGGACCGGCCGGGCGAGCAGTACTTC.

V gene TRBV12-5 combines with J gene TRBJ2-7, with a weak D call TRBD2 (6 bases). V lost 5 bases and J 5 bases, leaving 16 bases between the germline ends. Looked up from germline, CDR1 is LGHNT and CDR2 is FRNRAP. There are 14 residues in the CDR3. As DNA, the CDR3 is TGTGCTAGTGGTCCCGGGACCCCGGGGGACGAGCAGTACTTC. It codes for CASGPGTPGDEQYF. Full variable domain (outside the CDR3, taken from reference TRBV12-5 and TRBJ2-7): DARVTQTPRHKVTEMGQEVTMRCQPILGHNTVFWYRQTMMQGLELLAYFRNRAPLDDSGMPKDRFSAEMPDATLATLKIQPSEPRDSAVYFCASGPGTPGDEQYFGPGTRLTVT.

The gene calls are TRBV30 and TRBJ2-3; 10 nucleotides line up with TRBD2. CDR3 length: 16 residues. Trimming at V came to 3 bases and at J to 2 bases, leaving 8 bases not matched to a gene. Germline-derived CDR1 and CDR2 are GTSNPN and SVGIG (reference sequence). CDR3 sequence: CAWRAGTSAVTDTQYF. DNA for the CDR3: TGTGCCTGGAGAGCCGGGACTAGCGCGGTCACAGATACGCAGTATTTT.